The clone carrying this T cell receptor (beta chain) was seen repeatedly, ten times or more. Its matching antigen is unknown. This sample was taken from a study of T cells after yellow fever vaccination. About the study: Fractions of limited cellularity were prepared by means of SMART-Seq v4 Ultra Low Input.

Germline loops: CDR1 LGHNA, CDR2 YSLEER. The CDR3 runs 14 residues. V was trimmed by 0 bases and J by 4 bases, leaving 7 bases between them. General observations from the study: Repertoires obtained by FACS sorting could include abundant clonotypes that entered as contaminants from the bulk population. Booster sampling recovered most clones from primary vaccination (roughly 97% CD4, around 90% CD8).

The study made its TCR cDNA through 5'RACE template switching. That step introduced a universal primer site along with UMIs. TCRdb reprocessed the 5' RACE reads via MiXCR and lists one record per CDR3 protein. This sample has a few hundred thousand distinct CDR3 sequences; about 7.1% occur once, and the top ten carry 0.85%. This sequence joins TRBV4-3 and TRBJ1-5; D unclear. This sequence was found in a man younger than 40 who received the YFV17D yellow fever vaccine. Material: CD4+ T cells sorted from PBMCs, obtained 15 days after the yellow fever booster vaccination. The CDR3 here is CASSQDTENQPQHF. The CDR3 region has the DNA TGCGCCAGCAGCCAAGATACCGAGAATCAGCCCCAGCATTTT.